This TCR beta chain stems from a study of blood T cell repertoires in COVID-19. At the level of the study: T cells, B-cell-depleted T cells, or PBMCs provided the cDNA or gDNA that served as material.

TCRdb's copy holds only in-frame clones and misses some; the assay was immunoSEQ multiplex PCR. There are 120,000 or so clones in the sample; approximately 90% occur only once, and approximately 1.4% lies in the top ten. The V end lost 0 bases, the J end lost 0 bases, and 6 bases lay between the germline ends. The CDR3 totals 14 residues. Per the germline V gene, CDR1 is SGHRS and CDR2 is YFSETQ. This clonotype was obtained from a human donor in a cohort sampled during active COVID-19. The rearrangement links TRBV5-1 to TRBJ1-2; D is unclear. Sequencing was carried out using peripheral blood. The CDR3 reads CASSLAGTNYGYTF. Here the CDR3 DNA reads TGCGCCAGCAGCTTGGCCGGGACTAACTATGGCTACACCTTC.